A single sample is the source of the 21 T cell receptor beta chains below, sequenced in a study of CD8 T cells in Susac syndrome. Random hexamers primed reverse transcription of about 0.5 to 1 ug RNA. TCRdb re-analysed the immunoSEQ multiplex PCR reads in MiXCR, keeping a single row per CDR3 protein. Among about 130,000 distinct CDR3 sequences listed, about 90% were seen once. Input material: CD8+ T cells from PBMCs. Every receptor here comes from a human donor with multiple sclerosis.

This chain uses TRBV9 with TRBJ1-2, with D hard to call. The V end lost 6 bases, the J end lost 5 bases, and 17 bases lay between the germline ends. Per germline, CDR1 SGDLS and CDR2 YYNGEE. This CDR3 has 14 residues. Here the CDR3 reads CASTTDLRRYGYTF. CDR3 in DNA: TGTGCCAGCACCACAGACCTTAGGAGGTATGGCTACACCTTC.

This sequence joins TRBV19 and TRBJ1-1; D is possibly TRBD1 (6 bases). Germline values: CDR1 LNHDA, CDR2 SQIVND (reference sequence). V was clipped by 7 bases and J by 10 bases, with 13 bases between them. CDR3 length: 11 residues. The DNA for the CDR3 is TGTGCCAGTATTCGGGGGCCGGTAGCTTTCTTT. Translation: CASIRGPVAFF.

This clonotype was observed once. V is TRBV7-9 and J is TRBJ2-3; D gene ambiguous. The ends were cut back, 2 bases at V and 1 base at J, with 7 bases in the middle. CDR1 is SEHNR and CDR2 is FQNEAQ in the germline V gene (reference sequence). This CDR3 contains 14 residues. CDR3 residues: CASSLLVGTDTQYF. In DNA form, the CDR3 reads TGTGCCAGCAGCTTACTCGTGGGCACAGATACGCAGTATTTT.

V and J are TRBV28 and TRBJ2-7; tentatively, D is TRBD2 (6 bases). CDR3 length: 17 residues. The germline CDR1 and CDR2 sequences are MDHEN and SYDVKM. Trimming left V 7 bases short and J 6 bases short, with 28 bases between. The CDR3 bases are TGTGCCAGCATCCCCACGCTCGAGGTAGCGGTAACCCGCGAGCAGTACTTC. This translates into CASIPTLEVAVTREQYF.

This chain connects TRBV6-1 to TRBJ2-5, with no clear D. The CDR3 is 12 residues long. The V end lost 4 bases, the J end lost 1 base, and 4 bases lay between the germline ends. Germline V gene sequence: CDR1 MNHNS, CDR2 SASEGT. The CDR3 DNA sequence: TGTGCCAGCAGTGCCCTCCAAGAGACCCAGTACTTC. This sequence encodes CASSALQETQYF.

This CDR3 reads CASSLASGSSYEQYF. The CDR3, as DNA: TGTGCCAGCAGCTTGGCAAGCGGGAGCTCCTACGAGCAGTACTTC. This sequence joins TRBV5-4 and TRBJ2-7; 8 bases are shared with TRBD2. The CDR3 is 15 amino acids. The germline V gene has CDR1 SGHNT and CDR2 YYREEE (reference sequence). The V segment lost 0 bases and the J segment 0 bases; nucleotides outside the gene matches: 2.

This chain links TRBV29-1 with TRBJ1-1; the D is unclear. Per the germline V gene, CDR1 is SQVTM and CDR2 is ANQGSEA. The CDR3 has 11 amino acids. V lost 4 bases to trimming and J lost 11 bases, with 14 bases between them. The CDR3 coding sequence is TGCAGCGTTGCAGACAATCTTGGGGCTTTCTTT. Translating gives CSVADNLGAFF.

The chain links TRBV2 to TRBJ2-1; possible D gene TRBD1, 5 bases. The germline CDR1 and CDR2 sequences are SNHLY and FYNNEI. The ends were cut back, 4 bases at V and 5 bases at J, with 9 bases in the middle. The CDR3 is 13 amino acids. CDR3 protein: CASSGTQDNEQFF. CDR3 sequence (DNA): TGTGCCAGCAGTGGGACACAAGACAATGAGCAGTTCTTC.

The J gene is TRBJ2-5, the V gene TRBV7-9; tentative D call: TRBD2 (5 bases). This CDR3 region has 15 residues. Germline CDR1 SEHNR, CDR2 FQNEAQ (reference sequence). With 3 bases removed from V and 3 bases from J, the gap between germline ends came to 14 bases. CDR3 sequence (DNA): TGTGCCAGCAGCTTTTGGGCGGGTTCTAAAGAGACCCAGTACTTC. This codes for CASSFWAGSKETQYF. Drawing the rest from reference TRBV7-9 and TRBJ2-5, the complete variable domain is DTGVSQNPRHKITKRGQNVTFRCDPISEHNRLYWYRQTLGQGPEFLTYFQNEAQLEKSRLLSDRFSAERPKGSFSTLEIQRTEQGDSAMYLCASSFWAGSKETQYFGPGTRLLVL.

This rearrangement joins TRBV7-2 to TRBJ2-7; 9 bases agree with TRBD2. Trimming removed 5 bases from V and 5 bases from J; junction bases left unmatched: 10. The CDR3 contains 15 residues. Germline loops: CDR1 SGHTA, CDR2 FQGNSA. The CDR3 region has the DNA TGTGCCAGCAGCCGTAAGACTAGCGGAGCCGACGAGCAGTACTTC. Its protein is CASSRKTSGADEQYF.

V gene TRBV29-1 combines with J gene TRBJ2-1, with TRBD2 identical over 10 bases. Losses at the gene ends were 5 bases for V and 5 bases for J; bases not matched to a gene: 3. The CDR3 loop spans 13 amino acids. CDR1 is SQVTM, CDR2 ANQGSEA, per germline. The CDR3 protein is CSVLAGVHNEQFF. The CDR3 region has the DNA TGCAGCGTTCTAGCGGGAGTGCACAATGAGCAGTTCTTC.

The V gene is TRBV27, the J gene TRBJ1-4; TRBD1 is a possible D gene (5 bases). CDR1 and CDR2 (germline): MNHEY, SMNVEV (reference sequence). The CDR3 is 16 amino acids. Trimming shortened V by 5 bases and J by 0 bases, and 13 bases separated the two germline ends. The CDR3 spells CASSLIPGPTNEKLFF. CDR3 nucleotide sequence: TGTGCCAGCAGTCTTATCCCGGGGCCAACTAATGAAAAACTGTTTTTT.

Notes on this clonotype: The junction departs from the called germline gene at one end, perhaps through a read error. V is TRBV6-4 and J is TRBJ2-5; D assignment may be TRBD1 or TRBD2 (6 bases each). This CDR3 spans 15 amino acids. CDR1 and CDR2 from the germline V gene are MRHNA and SNTAGT. This CDR3 reads CANSDSPGAAETQYF. CDR3 DNA: TGTGCCAACAGTGACTCCCCGGGGGCAGCGGAGACCCAGTACTTC.

The gene calls are TRBV30 and TRBJ1-4, with D maybe TRBD1 (6 bases). The V gene's germline CDR1 is GTSNPN and CDR2 SVGIG (reference sequence). This CDR3 region has 18 residues. V was clipped by 3 bases and J by 8 bases, with 28 bases between them. The CDR3 DNA reads as TGTGCCTGGAGCGCTGGGTTGGACGTCGGGACATATAGCGAAAAACTGTTTTTT. Translated, it gives CAWSAGLDVGTYSEKLFF.

The genes are TRBV28 and TRBJ1-1; D unclear. The germline CDR1 and CDR2 sequences are MDHEN and SYDVKM. The germline V and J ends were trimmed by 2 bases and 2 bases, with 12 bases remaining between them. This CDR3 has 15 residues. DNA for the CDR3: TGTGCCAGCAGTTTAGGGTGGGTGGGAAACACTGAAGCTTTCTTT. Translating gives CASSLGWVGNTEAFF.

This chain uses TRBV25-1 with TRBJ1-1; D is ambiguous. The CDR3 contains 18 residues. Per germline, CDR1 MGHDK and CDR2 SYGVNS. With 2 bases removed from V and 1 base from J, the gap between germline ends came to 20 bases. Here the CDR3 DNA reads TGTGCCAGCAGTGAAATGGGTCTCGGGTGGGGAGGGAACACTGAAGCTTTCTTT. Its translation: CASSEMGLGWGGNTEAFF. Variable domain in full (rest from reference TRBV25-1 and TRBJ1-1): EADIYQTPRYLVIGTGKKITLECSQTMGHDKMYWYQQDPGMELHLIHYSYGVNSTEKGDLSSESTVSRIRTEHFPLTLESARPSHTSQYLCASSEMGLGWGGNTEAFFGQGTRLTVV.

This CDR3 is CASRGEIYGYTF. The CDR3 coding sequence is TGTGCGTCGAGGGGCGAAATCTATGGCTACACCTTC. This chain links TRBV7-9 with TRBJ1-2, with a possible D match to TRBD1 (5 bases). CDR1 is SEHNR and CDR2 is FQNEAQ in the germline V gene (reference sequence). CDR3 length: 12 amino acids.

The J gene is TRBJ1-1, the V gene TRBV2, with 9 positions matching TRBD1. The germline V gene has CDR1 SNHLY and CDR2 FYNNEI. The CDR3 is 14 amino acids. Losses at the gene ends were 5 bases for V and 6 bases for J; bases not matched to a gene: 7. CDR3 sequence (DNA): TGTGCCAGCAGTAACGGACAGGGGTTCGCTGAAGCTTTCTTT. Protein: CASSNGQGFAEAFF.

The rearrangement uses TRBV27 and TRBJ2-7, with D unresolved. V lost 2 bases and J lost 2, with 10 bases in between. The CDR3 length is 14 residues. CDR1 is MNHEY and CDR2 is SMNVEV in the germline V gene (reference sequence). The CDR3 spells CASSLNERPYEQYF. The DNA of the CDR3 is TGTGCCAGCAGTTTAAACGAGCGACCCTACGAGCAGTACTTC.

This chain connects TRBV2 to TRBJ1-2; no clear D. In germline, CDR1 is SNHLY, CDR2 FYNNEI. The V and J ends lost 10 bases and 5 bases respectively, with 17 bases between them. The CDR3 is 13 residues long. The CDR3, as DNA: TGTGCCACCCAGATTTCGGAACCGTATGGCTACACCTTC. Translating gives CATQISEPYGYTF.

This clonotype was detected many times. This sequence joins TRBV19 and TRBJ1-1, with no clear D. The CDR3 covers 13 residues. Trimming left V 3 bases short and J 1 base short, with 6 bases between. Looked up from germline, CDR1 is LNHDA and CDR2 is SQIVND (reference sequence). CDR3 loop: CASSIGRNTEAFF. Here the CDR3 DNA reads TGTGCCAGTAGTATTGGAAGGAACACTGAAGCTTTCTTT.